This T cell receptor (beta chain) was obtained from a study of shared clonotypes between healthy human individuals. Broader study findings: Larger richness was generally estimated for naive than memory subsets. With several donors compared, approximately 5% of naive CD4 clonotypes were shared. Shared clonotypes across all four donors exceeded non-shared ones in generation probability.

The V and J ends lost 6 bases and 6 bases respectively, with 8 bases between them. This CDR3 has 12 residues. Germline V gene data show CDR1 as SGHNT and CDR2 as YENEEA. The assay used deep level. Libraries were prepared by immunoSEQ multiplex PCR; TCRdb keeps only in-frame clonotypes and omits some of them. Here the sample spans 550,000 to 750,000 clones, nearly 97% being singletons. Naive-designated CD8 cells lacked CD45RO, were positively enriched for CCR7, and omitted terminally differentiated effector memory CD45RA+ cells. As concerns this clone: The antigen is unknown.

The clonotype was recovered from a woman aged 25 to 39 in good health. V usage is TRBV11-3 and J usage is TRBJ2-2; D is unclear. Sequenced input: naive CD8+ T cells sorted from blood. This CDR3 reads CASSVGAGELFF. The CDR3, as DNA: TGTGCCAGCAGTGTTGGGGCCGGGGAGCTGTTTTTT.